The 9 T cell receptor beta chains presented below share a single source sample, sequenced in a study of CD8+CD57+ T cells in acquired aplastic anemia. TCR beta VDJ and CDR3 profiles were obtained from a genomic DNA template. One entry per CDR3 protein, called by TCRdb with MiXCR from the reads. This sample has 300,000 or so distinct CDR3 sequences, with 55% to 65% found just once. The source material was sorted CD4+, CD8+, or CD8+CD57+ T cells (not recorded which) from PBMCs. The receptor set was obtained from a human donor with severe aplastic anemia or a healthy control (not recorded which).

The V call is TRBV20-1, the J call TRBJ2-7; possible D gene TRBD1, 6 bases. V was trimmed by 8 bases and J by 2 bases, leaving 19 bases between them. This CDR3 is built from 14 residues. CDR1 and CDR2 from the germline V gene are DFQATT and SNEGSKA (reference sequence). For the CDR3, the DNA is TGCAGTCCTAACCCCACAGGGTCGACCTACGAGCAGTACTTC. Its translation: CSPNPTGSTYEQYF.

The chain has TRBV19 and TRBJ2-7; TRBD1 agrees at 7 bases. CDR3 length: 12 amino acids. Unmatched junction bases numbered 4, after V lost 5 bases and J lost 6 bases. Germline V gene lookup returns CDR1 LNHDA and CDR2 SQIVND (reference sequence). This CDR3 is CASSEQGFEQYF. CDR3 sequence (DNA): TGTGCCAGTAGTGAACAGGGGTTCGAGCAGTACTTC. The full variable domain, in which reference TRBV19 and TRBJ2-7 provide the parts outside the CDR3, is DGGITQSPKYLFRKEGQNVTLSCEQNLNHDAMYWYRQDPGQGLRLIYYSQIVNDFQKGDIAEGYSVSREKKESFPLTVTSAQKNPTAFYLCASSEQGFEQYFGPGTRLTVT.

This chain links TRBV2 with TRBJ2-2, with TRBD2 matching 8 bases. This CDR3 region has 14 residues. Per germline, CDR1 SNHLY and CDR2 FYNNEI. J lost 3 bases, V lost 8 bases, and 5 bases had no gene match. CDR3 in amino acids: CASSGLGYTGELFF. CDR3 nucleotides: TGTGCCAGCTCGGGACTAGGCTACACCGGGGAGCTGTTTTTT.

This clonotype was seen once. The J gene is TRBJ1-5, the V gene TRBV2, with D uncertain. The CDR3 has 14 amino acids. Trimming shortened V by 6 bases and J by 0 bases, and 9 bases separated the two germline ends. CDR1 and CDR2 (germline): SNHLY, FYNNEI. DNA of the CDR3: TGTGCCAGCAGGATCTCTGTTAGCAATCAGCCCCAGCATTTT. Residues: CASRISVSNQPQHF.

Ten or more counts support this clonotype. The CDR3 is CASSLGDKADYGYTF. The CDR3 region has the DNA TGCGCCAGCAGCTTGGGGGACAAAGCTGACTATGGCTACACCTTC. The genes are TRBV5-1 and TRBJ1-2; D perhaps matches TRBD1 (6 bases). Trimming shortened V by 0 bases and J by 3 bases, and 12 bases separated the two germline ends. Germline V lookup: CDR1 SGHRS, CDR2 YFSETQ. The CDR3 contains 15 residues.

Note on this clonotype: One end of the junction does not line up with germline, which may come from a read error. The CDR3 loop reads CASCVGRDRGTDTQYF. CDR3 sequence (DNA): TGTGCCAGCTGCGTAGGCCGGGACAGGGGGACAGATACGCAGTATTTT. The chain links TRBV5-1 to TRBJ2-3, with 11 bases fitting TRBD1. CDR1 and CDR2 from the germline V gene are SGHRS and YFSETQ. CDR3 length: 16 residues.

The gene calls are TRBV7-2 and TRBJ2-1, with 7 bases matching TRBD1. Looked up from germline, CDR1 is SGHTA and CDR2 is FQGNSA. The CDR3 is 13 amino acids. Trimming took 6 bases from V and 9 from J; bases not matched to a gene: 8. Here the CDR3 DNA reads TGTGCCAGCAGTAGAGACAGGGTTGGTGAGCAGTTCTTC. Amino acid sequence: CASSRDRVGEQFF.

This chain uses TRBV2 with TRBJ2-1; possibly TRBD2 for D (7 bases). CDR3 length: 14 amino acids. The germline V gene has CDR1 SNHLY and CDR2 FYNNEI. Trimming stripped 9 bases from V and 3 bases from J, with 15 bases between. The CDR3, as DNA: TGTGCCAGTGGGGGCGGGAGTTTCTACAATGAGCAGTTCTTC. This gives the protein CASGGGSFYNEQFF.

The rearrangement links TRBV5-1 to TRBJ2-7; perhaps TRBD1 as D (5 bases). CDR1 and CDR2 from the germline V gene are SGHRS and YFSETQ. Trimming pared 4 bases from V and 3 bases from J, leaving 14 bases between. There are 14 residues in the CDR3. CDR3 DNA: TGCGCCAGCAGCCTGAACCCGCAGGGCTACGAGCAGTACTTC. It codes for CASSLNPQGYEQYF.